The sequence of this TCR beta chain was determined in a study of T cells in Graves' hyperthyroidism and ophthalmopathy. About this clonotype itself: The antigen is not known.

Study findings and constraints: The model identified upcoming ophthalmopathy a median around 7.1 months ahead of onset. Within blood appeared most thyroid clonotypes that had expanded above 0.001.

RNA transcripts served as the template for amplifying TCR beta CDR3 regions. The study used the HTBI primer set for a first-round RT-PCR of the TCR CDR3. One entry per CDR3 protein results from TCRdb running MiXCR on the multiplex PCR reads. Here the sample spans about 98,000 distinct CDR3 sequences, about 40% being singletons. The CDR3 spans 15 residues. Germline V gives CDR1 SNHLY, CDR2 FYNNEI. The V gene end was trimmed by 6 bases and the J gene end by 8 bases; junction bases not matched to a gene: 13. This receptor was taken from a woman between 25 and 40 years old with Graves' hyperthyroidism. The gene calls are TRBV2 and TRBJ1-1, with 9 bases fitting TRBD1. Source material: peripheral blood or thyroid tissue (not recorded which). The CDR3 DNA reads as TGTGCCAGCAGAAACAGGGGGCTGGGGGGAACCGAAGCTTTCTTT. This translates into CASRNRGLGGTEAFF.